Listed below are T cell receptor beta chains from one sample, sequenced in a study of cytomegalovirus exposure and HLA in healthy donors. Some clones are missing from TCRdb's copy, which holds only in-frame ones; the method was immunoSEQ multiplex PCR. The table has about 70,000 clones, approximately 60% seen once. Sequenced input: PBMCs. These receptors all come from a man aged 30 to 45 in good health and CMV-seronegative. The CDR3 runs from the conserved cysteine through the conserved F or W. A D gene is named only where the DNA matches it firmly. The size entry is marked missing in some rows and otherwise reads once, few, many or a size class.

j_call: TRBJ1-4; v_call: TRBV9; clone_size: -; d_call: -; cdr3_nt: TGTGCCAGCAGCATCCGGACAGCCCGAGGTGAAAAACTGTTTTTT; cdr3_aa: CASSIRTARGEKLFF
j_call: TRBJ2-3; v_call: TRBV30; clone_size: few; d_call: -; cdr3_nt: TGTGCCTGGGACTTGAGGGGCACAGATACGCAGTATTTT; cdr3_aa: CAWDLRGTDTQYF
j_call: TRBJ2-7; v_call: TRBV7-9; clone_size: -; d_call: -; cdr3_nt: TGTGCCAGCAACCTGGGCCCTTCCTACGAGCAGTACTTC; cdr3_aa: CASNLGPSYEQYF
j_call: TRBJ2-5; v_call: TRBV9; clone_size: once; d_call: -; cdr3_nt: TGTGCCAGCAGCGTAGCGGAGGGGAGGGAGACCCAGTACTTC; cdr3_aa: CASSVAEGRETQYF
j_call: TRBJ2-2; v_call: TRBV7-6; clone_size: -; d_call: -; cdr3_nt: TGTGCCAGCAGCTCCCGATTAAGCGCCACCGGGGAGCTGTTTTTT; cdr3_aa: CASSSRLSATGELFF
j_call: TRBJ1-5; v_call: TRBV30; clone_size: once; d_call: -; cdr3_nt: TGTGCCTGGAGTGTACGGACTGGGCAGCCCCAGCATTTT; cdr3_aa: CAWSVRTGQPQHF
j_call: TRBJ2-7; v_call: TRBV6-5; clone_size: -; d_call: TRBD1; cdr3_nt: TGTGCCAGCAGTCCCGGACAGGTCTACGAGCAGTACTTC; cdr3_aa: CASSPGQVYEQYF
j_call: TRBJ2-5; v_call: TRBV5-4; clone_size: -; d_call: TRBD2; cdr3_nt: TGTGCCAGCAGCTTGCCCTTTACTAGCGCCACCGAAGAGACCCAGTACTTC; cdr3_aa: CASSLPFTSATEETQYF
j_call: TRBJ1-6; v_call: TRBV5-1; clone_size: -; d_call: TRBD1; cdr3_nt: TGCGCCAGCAGATCAGCTCGGGACAGGGGCTCACCCCTCCACTTT; cdr3_aa: CASRSARDRGSPLHF
j_call: TRBJ2-4; v_call: TRBV7-8; clone_size: -; d_call: TRBD2; cdr3_nt: TGTGCCAGCAGCCTGGGCGTCGGTAGCGGGAACATTCAGTACTTC; cdr3_aa: CASSLGVGSGNIQYF
j_call: TRBJ1-1; v_call: TRBV5-1; clone_size: few; d_call: TRBD1; cdr3_nt: TGCGCCAGCAGCCACTGGACAGGGAACACTGAAGCTTTCTTT; cdr3_aa: CASSHWTGNTEAFF
j_call: TRBJ2-5; v_call: TRBV7-9; clone_size: -; d_call: TRBD2; cdr3_nt: TGTGCCAGCAGCCGTGGACTAGCGGGGCGAGAGACCCAGTACTTC; cdr3_aa: CASSRGLAGRETQYF
j_call: TRBJ2-1; v_call: TRBV10-3; clone_size: -; d_call: -; cdr3_nt: TGTGCCATCAGTGGCCCCGACAGGTCCGATGAGCAGTTCTTC; cdr3_aa: CAISGPDRSDEQFF
j_call: TRBJ1-4; v_call: TRBV7-8; clone_size: -; d_call: -; cdr3_nt: TGTGCCAGCAGCTTAGCGGGGAGCCTTAATGAAAAACTGTTTTTT; cdr3_aa: CASSLAGSLNEKLFF
j_call: TRBJ2-6; v_call: TRBV9; clone_size: -; d_call: -; cdr3_nt: TGTGCCAGCAGCCCTACTGGGGGCTTTGGGGCCAACGTCCTGACTTTC; cdr3_aa: CASSPTGGFGANVLTF
j_call: TRBJ1-4; v_call: TRBV2; clone_size: -; d_call: -; cdr3_nt: TGTGCCAGCAGCGGGGGACGGCTGATTGATGAAAAACTGTTTTTT; cdr3_aa: CASSGGRLIDEKLFF
j_call: TRBJ1-2; v_call: TRBV25-1; clone_size: once; d_call: -; cdr3_nt: TGTGCCAGCAGTGAATATATGATCGAGTCCGAGGGCGCCTATGGCTACACCTTC; cdr3_aa: CASSEYMIESEGAYGYTF
j_call: TRBJ1-1; v_call: TRBV2; clone_size: once; d_call: -; cdr3_nt: TGTGCCAGCAGTGATAGTGAAGCTTTCTTT; cdr3_aa: CASSDSEAFF
j_call: TRBJ1-5; v_call: TRBV18; clone_size: -; d_call: -; cdr3_nt: TGTGCCAGCTCACCAGAACAGGGAGACAATCAGCCCCAGCATTTT; cdr3_aa: CASSPEQGDNQPQHF
j_call: TRBJ1-4; v_call: TRBV5-6; clone_size: -; d_call: -; cdr3_nt: TGTGCCAGCAGCTTGAAACAGATTGAAAAACTGTTTTTT; cdr3_aa: CASSLKQIEKLFF
j_call: TRBJ2-5; v_call: TRBV9; clone_size: -; d_call: TRBD2; cdr3_nt: TGTGCCAGCAGCGTAGGTAGCGGGGGCCACCTCAGGAGGTACTTC; cdr3_aa: CASSVGSGGHLRRYF
j_call: TRBJ2-2; v_call: TRBV7-2; clone_size: few; d_call: -; cdr3_nt: TGTGCCAGCAGCTCTCGGGGGTTCACCGGGGAGCTGTTTTTT; cdr3_aa: CASSSRGFTGELFF
j_call: TRBJ2-1; v_call: TRBV9; clone_size: -; d_call: -; cdr3_nt: TGTGCCAGCAGCGTAGTTGGCAGTGACTACAATGAGCAGTTCTTC; cdr3_aa: CASSVVGSDYNEQFF
j_call: TRBJ2-1; v_call: TRBV14; clone_size: -; d_call: TRBD2; cdr3_nt: TGTGCCAGCAGCCAAGGACTAGCCCACAATGAGCAGTTCTTC; cdr3_aa: CASSQGLAHNEQFF
j_call: TRBJ2-3; v_call: TRBV5-1; clone_size: -; d_call: TRBD1; cdr3_nt: TGCGCCAGCAGCTTACGACAGGGAGCAGATACGCAGTATTTT; cdr3_aa: CASSLRQGADTQYF
j_call: TRBJ1-6; v_call: TRBV7-3; clone_size: -; d_call: -; cdr3_nt: TGTGCCAGCAGCTTAACCCACGGGGGTTCACCCCTCCACTTT; cdr3_aa: CASSLTHGGSPLHF
j_call: TRBJ2-2; v_call: TRBV6-1; clone_size: -; d_call: -; cdr3_nt: TGTGCCAGCAGTGAACGGAGGGCAGCCAACACCGGGGAGCTGTTTTTT; cdr3_aa: CASSERRAANTGELFF
j_call: TRBJ2-5; v_call: TRBV10-3; clone_size: -; d_call: -; cdr3_nt: TGTGCCATCAGTAGCGGCCAAGAGACCCAGTACTTC; cdr3_aa: CAISSGQETQYF
j_call: TRBJ2-7; v_call: TRBV7-2; clone_size: -; d_call: TRBD2; cdr3_nt: TGTGCCAGCAGCTTATCTAGCGGGGGTTACAACGAGCAGTACTTC; cdr3_aa: CASSLSSGGYNEQYF
j_call: TRBJ2-2; v_call: TRBV9; clone_size: few; d_call: TRBD1; cdr3_nt: TGTGCCAGCAGCGTTAACAGGGGCTGGGACACCGGGGAGCTGTTTTTT; cdr3_aa: CASSVNRGWDTGELFF
j_call: TRBJ2-3; v_call: TRBV27; clone_size: -; d_call: TRBD1; cdr3_nt: TGTGCCAGCAGTTCAGGACAGGGCACAGATACGCAGTATTTT; cdr3_aa: CASSSGQGTDTQYF
j_call: TRBJ1-6; v_call: TRBV6-4; clone_size: -; d_call: -; cdr3_nt: TGTGCCAGCAGTGAATCCGGAGGCAGTAATTCACCCCTCCACTTT; cdr3_aa: CASSESGGSNSPLHF
j_call: TRBJ2-7; v_call: TRBV2; clone_size: -; d_call: TRBD1; cdr3_nt: TGTGCCAGCAGTGAATGGGACAGGCCCTACGAGCAGTACTTC; cdr3_aa: CASSEWDRPYEQYF
j_call: TRBJ1-3; v_call: TRBV9; clone_size: -; d_call: -; cdr3_nt: TGTGCCAGCGGCACACCAGCTGGAAACACCATATATTTT; cdr3_aa: CASGTPAGNTIYF
j_call: TRBJ2-7; v_call: TRBV11-1; clone_size: -; d_call: TRBD2; cdr3_nt: TGTGCCAGCAGCTTGGCTAGCGGGCGCCCCGCGTACTTC; cdr3_aa: CASSLASGRPAYF
j_call: TRBJ2-7; v_call: TRBV4-1; clone_size: -; d_call: -; cdr3_nt: TGCGCCAGCAGCCAAGTCTCGACATCTCTGATCTACGAGCAGTACTTC; cdr3_aa: CASSQVSTSLIYEQYF
j_call: TRBJ1-3; v_call: TRBV6-1; clone_size: once; d_call: -; cdr3_nt: TGTGCCACCCTAGGGGGTACTGGAAACACCATATATTTT; cdr3_aa: CATLGGTGNTIYF
j_call: TRBJ1-2; v_call: TRBV6-1; clone_size: -; d_call: TRBD1; cdr3_nt: TGTGCCAGCAGTGCTCGGACAGGGGGAGGTGGCTACACCTTC; cdr3_aa: CASSARTGGGGYTF
j_call: TRBJ1-2; v_call: TRBV28; clone_size: -; d_call: TRBD1; cdr3_nt: TGTGCCAGCAGTCGCGGGACAGCGCGGGGCTACACCTTC; cdr3_aa: CASSRGTARGYTF
j_call: TRBJ2-7; v_call: TRBV11-3; clone_size: -; d_call: TRBD2; cdr3_nt: TGTGCCAGCAGCTTATCCGGGGGGGGATCCTACGAGCAGTACTTC; cdr3_aa: CASSLSGGGSYEQYF
j_call: TRBJ2-2; v_call: TRBV4-1; clone_size: few; d_call: -; cdr3_nt: TGCGCCAGCGCCCTCGGGGGAACGAACACCGGGGAGCTGTTTTTT; cdr3_aa: CASALGGTNTGELFF
j_call: TRBJ1-3; v_call: TRBV29-1; clone_size: -; d_call: -; cdr3_nt: TGCAGCGTTGAGGAGAGCTCTGGAAACACCATATATTTT; cdr3_aa: CSVEESSGNTIYF
j_call: TRBJ1-1; v_call: TRBV27; clone_size: -; d_call: -; cdr3_nt: TGTGCCAGCACACGCAACGGACAGAACACTGAAGCTTTCTTT; cdr3_aa: CASTRNGQNTEAFF
j_call: TRBJ1-1; v_call: TRBV11-2; clone_size: -; d_call: -; cdr3_nt: TGTGCCAGCAACTCGAACACTGAAGCTTTCTTT; cdr3_aa: CASNSNTEAFF
j_call: TRBJ1-1; v_call: TRBV2; clone_size: few; d_call: -; cdr3_nt: TGTGCCAGCAGGAGGAGAGAGAACACTGAAGCTTTCTTT; cdr3_aa: CASRRRENTEAFF
j_call: TRBJ1-6; v_call: TRBV25-1; clone_size: few; d_call: -; cdr3_nt: TGTGCCAGCAGTGATTTCTCAGGGGTGTCAACACCCCTCCACTTT; cdr3_aa: CASSDFSGVSTPLHF
j_call: TRBJ2-3; v_call: TRBV7-7; clone_size: -; d_call: -; cdr3_nt: TGTGCCAGCAGCTTAGGGACACCCGCTACAGATACGCAGTATTTT; cdr3_aa: CASSLGTPATDTQYF
j_call: TRBJ1-1; v_call: TRBV25-1; clone_size: -; d_call: -; cdr3_nt: TGTGCCAGCAGTGAAAGGGACTTCCTTACCGGGGCTTTCTTT; cdr3_aa: CASSERDFLTGAFF
j_call: TRBJ1-2; v_call: TRBV7-2; clone_size: -; d_call: -; cdr3_nt: TGTGCCAGCAGCTTCGGCAGGGAAAACTATGGCTACACCTTC; cdr3_aa: CASSFGRENYGYTF
j_call: TRBJ1-6; v_call: TRBV25-1; clone_size: few; d_call: TRBD1; cdr3_nt: TGTGCCAGCGTCCGGACAGGGGGCAATTCACCCCTCCACTTT; cdr3_aa: CASVRTGGNSPLHF
j_call: TRBJ2-7; v_call: TRBV30; clone_size: -; d_call: TRBD1; cdr3_nt: TGTGCCTGGAGTGAGATGGGACAGGGGTTATCCTACGAGCAGTACTTC; cdr3_aa: CAWSEMGQGLSYEQYF
j_call: TRBJ2-5; v_call: TRBV6-5; clone_size: -; d_call: TRBD2; cdr3_nt: TGTGCCAGCGGTGGAACGGGGGGATACCAAGAGACCCAGTACTTC; cdr3_aa: CASGGTGGYQETQYF
j_call: TRBJ1-2; v_call: TRBV7-9; clone_size: -; d_call: -; cdr3_nt: TGTGCCAGCCTCCCGGGCTCCCACCCCTGGGGGCCCTATGGCTACACCTTC; cdr3_aa: CASLPGSHPWGPYGYTF
j_call: TRBJ2-3; v_call: TRBV4-1; clone_size: -; d_call: TRBD1; cdr3_nt: TGCGCCAGCAGCCAAGGACAGGGATATTCTAACGGGGATACGCAGTATTTT; cdr3_aa: CASSQGQGYSNGDTQYF
j_call: TRBJ1-1; v_call: TRBV27; clone_size: -; d_call: -; cdr3_nt: TGTGCCAGCAGTTTATCGGCGGTGCCCACTGAAGCTTTCTTT; cdr3_aa: CASSLSAVPTEAFF
j_call: TRBJ2-2; v_call: TRBV13; clone_size: few; d_call: -; cdr3_nt: TGTGCCAGCAGCTATGAGGGGGTACCTGGGGAGCTGTTTTTT; cdr3_aa: CASSYEGVPGELFF
j_call: TRBJ1-2; v_call: TRBV5-1; clone_size: few; d_call: TRBD1; cdr3_nt: TGCGCCAGCAGCATCGGACAGGGTGATGATGGCTACACCTTC; cdr3_aa: CASSIGQGDDGYTF
j_call: TRBJ2-1; v_call: TRBV11-2; clone_size: -; d_call: -; cdr3_nt: TGTGCCAGCAGCTTAATGGTCGGGGGCTACAATGAGCAGTTCTTC; cdr3_aa: CASSLMVGGYNEQFF
j_call: TRBJ2-3; v_call: TRBV7-9; clone_size: once; d_call: -; cdr3_nt: TGTGCCATAAAAGACGGGTCTCGCACAGATACGCAGTATTTT; cdr3_aa: CAIKDGSRTDTQYF